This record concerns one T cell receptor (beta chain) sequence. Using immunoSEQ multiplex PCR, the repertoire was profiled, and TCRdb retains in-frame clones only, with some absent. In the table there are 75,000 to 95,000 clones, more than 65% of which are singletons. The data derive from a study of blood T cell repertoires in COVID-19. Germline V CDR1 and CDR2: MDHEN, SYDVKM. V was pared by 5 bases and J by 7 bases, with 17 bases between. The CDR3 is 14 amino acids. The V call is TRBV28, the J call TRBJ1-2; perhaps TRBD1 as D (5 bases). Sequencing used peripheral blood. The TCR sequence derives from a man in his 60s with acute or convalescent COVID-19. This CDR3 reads CASSPSPDRTGYTF. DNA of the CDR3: TGTGCCAGCAGTCCATCCCCCGACAGAACTGGCTACACCTTC.